This T cell receptor beta chain was sequenced in a study of blood T cell repertoires in COVID-19. As for the study in general: Donors in the United States, Italy and Spain gave samples during acute or convalescent COVID-19. PBMCs, B-cell-depleted T cells, or T cells provided the cDNA or gDNA that made up the material.

In the source study's methods: Reference gene primer amplification in the assay estimated nucleated cell counts. Sequencing used immunoSEQ multiplex PCR; TCRdb keeps in-frame clones, though not all of them. D and trimming come from the DNA, and the V and J calls and clone size come from that table. The profile shows 73,000 or so clones, around 92% of them singletons. The V end lost 0 bases, the J end lost 7 bases, and 7 bases lay between the germline ends. This CDR3 has 14 residues. The germline gives CDR1 LGHDT, CDR2 YNNKEL (reference sequence). The clonotype comes from a human donor with active COVID-19. The donor label of this sample is uncertain. The rearrangement uses TRBV3-1 (or the pseudogene TRBV3-2) and TRBJ1-6, with D unclear. The sequenced material came from peripheral blood. The DNA of the CDR3 is TGTGCCAGCAGCCAAGAGACTGGGAATTCACCCCTCCACTTT. This sequence encodes CASSQETGNSPLHF.